Described below is a single TCR beta chain sequence and its context. Its antigen is as yet unknown. This sample stems from a study of T cells in Graves' hyperthyroidism and ophthalmopathy. Findings of the study overall: From stable hyperthyroidism, ophthalmopathy was separated by a 13 V-J model. Model-based prediction identified ophthalmopathy a median about 6.8 months prior to its onset. Blood also contained most expanded thyroid clonotypes above 0.001.

Regions amplified from RNA transcripts were the TCR beta CDR3 regions. HTBI primers were employed in a first-round RT-PCR of the TCR CDR3. TCRdb analysed the multiplex PCR reads with MiXCR anew, one entry per CDR3 protein. The sample has roughly 650,000 distinct CDR3 sequences; around 15% are singletons. Investigators excluded patients with uncontrolled infection, other autoimmune disease, pregnancy or lactation. The sample consisted of blood. This receptor was obtained from a woman in her 40s with Graves' ophthalmopathy.

The CDR3 nucleotides are TGTGCCAGCAGCTTCGGGACTAGCGGCCGGGTTACGCAGTATTTT. It codes for CASSFGTSGRVTQYF. The V gene is TRBV5-5, the J gene TRBJ2-3; TRBD2 matches 11 bases. The germline V gene encodes CDR1 SGHKS and CDR2 YYEKEE (reference sequence). The CDR3 has 15 amino acids. Losses at the gene ends were 2 bases for V and 8 bases for J; bases not matched to a gene: 7.